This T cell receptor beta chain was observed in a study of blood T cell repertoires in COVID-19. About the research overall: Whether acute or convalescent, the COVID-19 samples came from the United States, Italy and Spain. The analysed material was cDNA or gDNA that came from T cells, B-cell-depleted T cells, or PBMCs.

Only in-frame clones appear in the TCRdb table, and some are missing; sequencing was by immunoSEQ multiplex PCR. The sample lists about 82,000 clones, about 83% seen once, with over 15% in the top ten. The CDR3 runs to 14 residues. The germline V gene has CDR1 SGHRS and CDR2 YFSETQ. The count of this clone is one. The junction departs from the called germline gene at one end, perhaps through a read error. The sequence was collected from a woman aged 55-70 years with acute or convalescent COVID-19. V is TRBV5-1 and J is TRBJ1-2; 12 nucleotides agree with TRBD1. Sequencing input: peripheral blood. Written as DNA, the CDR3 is TGCGCCAGCAGCTGGGGGTCGGGACAGGGGGCCCCCGCCTTC. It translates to CASSWGSGQGAPAF. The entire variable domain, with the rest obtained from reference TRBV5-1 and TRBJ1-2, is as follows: KAGVTQTPRYLIKTRGQQVTLSCSPISGHRSVSWYQQTPGQGLQFLFEYFSETQRNKGNFPGRFSGRQFSNSRSEMNVSTLELGDSALYLCASSWGSGQGAPAFGSGTRLTVV.